The TCR beta chain described here comes from a study of cytomegalovirus exposure and HLA in healthy donors (dated by TCRdb to 2016 to 2017). About the full investigation: An earlier analysis of several hundred of the donors reported roughly 300 Gb of sequence data and 100 million to 130 million unique TCR beta sequences from roughly 180 million T cells. About 300 gigabases of sequencing data and approximately 93 million unique TCR sequences were included in an early release covering about 620 HLA-typed donors. Of the roughly 400 genotyped donors, 65% to 90% fell in the genetic ancestry cluster associated with self-reported Caucasian donors. The aim of the study was to test whether cataloging public T cell receptors could identify signatures of past pathogen exposure. The study profiled the T cell repertoires of fewer than 850 subjects by immunosequencing and related them to cytomegalovirus serostatus. Along with the approximately 650-subject first cohort, a separate validation cohort of 120 different subjects was used. The study combined high-throughput TCR immunosequencing, statistical association of individual TCRs with disease status, and machine learning to predict cytomegalovirus infection status. To study patterns of TCR occurrence, a later analysis re-analyzed previously published TCR beta repertoires from 600 to 750 donors and added high-resolution HLA genotyping. The later analysis used no new phenotypic data to find candidate immune exposures, relying instead on TCR beta sequences and their occurrence across donors. An earlier analysis of nearly 600 of the donors applied high-throughput TCR beta sequencing to assess whether each TCR beta V gene segment acted as functional or pseudogenic. Donor age, sex, ethnicity and CMV serostatus were compiled together with the repertoire data. Genome-wide SNP genotypes for about three fifths of the roughly 670 donors were used in a later genetic analysis, which treated that subset as a discovery cohort. Every repertoire in the discovery cohort had been generated on one and the same sequencing platform. HLA typing included class I and class II loci at four-digit resolution. Typing coverage varied by locus: roughly 620-640 donors for A, B, C, DRB1 and DQB1; roughly 510 for DQA1; approximately 570 for DPA1; 450 to 480 for DPB1. Because of strong linkage in the cohort, roughly five DR-DQ haplotypes were treated as single units for association and clustering. On average, around 200,000 unique TCR beta nucleotide sequences were sequenced per donor among about 400 genotyped donors of the cohort, with 15% to 20% of those sequences being non-productive.

The cohort comprised around 690 healthy bone marrow donors. At the time of sampling, every cohort member was nominally healthy, though immune exposures that went unrecorded were likely present. The donor was CMV seronegative and was included in the group of hundreds of seronegative cohort members. Every donor gave a peripheral blood sample, and the peripheral blood mononuclear cells from that sample were used for TCR beta sequencing. The Qiagen DNeasy Blood Extraction Kit was used to extract genomic DNA from the blood cell samples. On this clone itself: There is no known antigen for this receptor. The sample holds no much larger clone one base away, and base qualities are not on file.

From the cysteine through the phenylalanine, the CDR3 covers 15 amino acids. Only the CDR3 portion is preserved as DNA: 45 bases, with reading frame beginning at the first base. Between the V and J ends, shortened by 6 bases and 0 bases respectively, the junction contains 13 bases. The germline V gene (reference sequence) supplies CDR1 MNHNY and CDR2 SVGAGI. Here is what the overall study found, with its caveats: Specific HLA alleles were associated with 15,000 to 20,000 TCR beta sequences at a false discovery rate of 0.05 in a later analysis. V-gene and J-gene trimming of TCR beta chains was associated with a missense DCLRE1C variant in a later genetic analysis, and the association was replicated in an independent cohort. Linkage disequilibrium might explain the correlated functional status among segregating V segments, but an unknown experimental factor could not be excluded. According to a later analysis, parvovirus B19, influenza, CMV and Epstein-Barr virus appeared linked to several top co-occurrence clusters. Some IMGT-functional V segments, including TRBV6-2 and TRBV6-3, could not be distinguished by the 87-base-pair reads and were therefore excluded. In a later analysis, HLA-associated TCR beta chains were found to be more clonally expanded and to have lower generation probabilities than equally common non-associated chains. A later analysis found that TCR association rates varied across HLA loci, with DRB1 alleles showing the most associated TCRs and HLA-C alleles the fewest. Cytomegalovirus status was reported to be diagnosed by the classifier with high specificity and sensitivity in both the original and validation cohorts. A further reported finding was that TCR beta sequences accurately predicted the HLA-A and HLA-B alleles for most subjects in the first cohort. Roughly uniform sequencing depth across donors was assumed in presence/absence analyses, although this assumption may not hold. The study gave a list of roughly 150 TCR beta chains associated with cytomegalovirus. Because counts were too low, about 18 rarely observed V segments, including chromosome 9 orphons, were left out of the earlier analysis of roughly 600 of the donors. Across donors, most TCR sequences were observed very rarely, whereas some public TCRs were present in many individuals. Only TCR beta chains were sequenced in this cohort, and the absence of alpha or paired-chain data limited detectable features. For the cohort, immune exposure information was limited to CMV serostatus. According to a later analysis, most CMV-associated TCR beta chains appeared to be HLA-restricted, and the HLA associations seemed to be driven largely by CMV exposure. When HLA alleles, especially DR and DQ, strongly co-occurred, attributing TCR associations to individual alleles was difficult. A few of the identified cytomegalovirus-associated TCR beta chains were confirmed in vitro to be specific for cytomegalovirus antigens. Because some donors lacked HLA typing at each locus, the association tests relied only on the typed subset. According to a later genetic analysis, donors in an Asian-associated ancestry cluster had fewer N-insertions in productive TCRs than the approximately 630-donor mean. In an earlier analysis of some 540 of the donors, most TCR beta V segments appeared in productive rearrangements about 87% or about 30% of the time, broadly matching IMGT annotations. The authors suggested that the approach could potentially be generalized to other disease states and immunological phenotypes. A cluster of highly shared sequence variants was judged likely to represent a technical artifact of the sequencing pipeline.

Preparation of the library involved the immunoSEQ multiplex PCR assay. A mixture of 60 forward primers for TCR Vbeta segments and 13 reverse primers for TCR Jbeta segments was used in the multiplex PCR. Amplification of the CDR3 region of rearranged TCR beta genes was performed with a multiplex PCR assay on genomic DNA. The Illumina HiSeq System was used to sequence the amplified TCR beta libraries as 87-base-pair reads. In the source study's methods: A later analysis counted approximately 84 million unique TCR beta chains across the 670 or so repertoires, and 10 million to 11 million of these chains were shared by at least two donors. Raw reads were error-corrected and collapsed into unique sequences with a nearest-neighbor algorithm that merged closely related sequences to remove PCR and sequencing errors. CDR3 sequences were aligned to IMGT reference sequences to assign V, D and J gene segments. For a sequence to be retained, a match of at least six nucleotides to both a V gene segment and a J gene segment was required. A rearrangement counted as productive if the CDR3 had no stop codons and remained in frame with V and J, and every other rearrangement counted as non-productive. Following IMGT convention, CDR3 was defined as the stretch from the second conserved V-encoded cysteine up to the conserved J-encoded phenylalanine. The earlier analysis of about 640 of the donors excluded any sequence lacking an unambiguous match to a single V gene segment. In an earlier analysis of 587 of the donors, V segments were called functional above 56.7% productive rearrangements and were called segregating when the between-donor standard deviation exceeded 5%. A statistical classification framework was built for diagnosing cytomegalovirus status from the catalog of TCR beta chain sequences. In a later analysis, V and J genes were assigned by comparing TCR nucleotide sequences against IMGT/GENE-DB human TR gene sequences. Using the TCRdist pipeline, a later analysis assigned CDR3 sequences along with most-parsimonious VDJ recombination scenarios. In a later analysis, each TCR beta chain was defined by its CDR3 amino acid sequence together with its V-gene family, and reads lacking a unique V-gene family were excluded. As a way to deal with suspected cross-contamination and a sequencing artifact, a later analysis dropped 500 to 700 nucleotide sequences that were highly shared and had low generation probability. In a later analysis, a clonal expansion index was calculated for each public chain from normalized within-repertoire ranks of inferred template counts. Generation probabilities in a later analysis came from a VDJ recombination model fitted to out-of-frame rearrangements, and those results were checked against IGoR. Hypergeometric tests were used in a later analysis to score TCR-TCR, TCR-HLA and TCR-CMV co-occurrence, with a repertoire-size bias correction applied to the TCR pairs. A later analysis estimated false discovery rates by permuting HLA or CMV assignments 20 times. In a later analysis, co-occurring TCRs were grouped with DBSCAN, and TCRdist sequence similarity was added when clustering was performed within HLA-allele-positive subsets. Co-occurrence clustering excluded repertoires with fewer than 30,000 or more than 120,000 public chains, plus five with anomalous nucleotide sharing. In its TCRdb copy, this immuneACCESS table keeps in-frame sequences only and misses some clones. Where compared with another copy, unresolved V genes explain less than half of these, and the others have no known cause. V, J and clone size were drawn from that table, and D and trimming were deduced from the DNA. Within this sample are around 200,000 clones, with 80% of them counted one time only. Of the sample, around 0.69% is held by the ten largest clones.

The sequenced material came from PBMCs. The sequence came from a boy between 10 and 17 years old in good health and CMV-seronegative. Recombination connected TRBV6-6 to TRBJ2-3; TRBD1 might be the D gene, on 6 matching bases. The CDR3 in this case is CASRDPGASTDTQYF. In nucleotides, the sequence is TGTGCCAGCAGAGACCCAGGGGCTAGCACAGATACGCAGTATTTT.